The 7 T cell receptor beta chains presented below share a single source sample, sequenced in a study of blood T cell repertoires in COVID-19. Profiled with immunoSEQ multiplex PCR; TCRdb holds only in-frame clones, not every one. Among about 180,000 clones, 70% to 90% were seen once, and the ten largest hold about 10%. Sequenced input: peripheral blood. These receptors originate from a human donor with active or convalescent COVID-19. The donor label of this sample is uncertain.

The gene calls are TRBV11-2 and TRBJ1-1, with D perhaps TRBD1 (5 bases). The CDR3 consists of 14 residues. The ends were cut back, 5 bases at V and 3 bases at J, with 13 bases in the middle. Germline CDR1 reads SGHAT; CDR2 reads FQNNGV. CDR3 sequence reads: CASSPTGGHTEAFF. The DNA of the CDR3 is TGTGCCAGCAGCCCGACCGGGGGACACACTGAAGCTTTCTTT.

CDR3 in DNA: TGTGCCACCAGCAGAGGACAGGTATCTAACTATGGCTACACCTTC. Its protein product is CATSRGQVSNYGYTF. V usage is TRBV15 and J usage is TRBJ1-2, with D possibly being TRBD1 (6 bases). The CDR3 length is 15 residues. CDR1 is LNHNV, CDR2 YYDKDF, per germline (reference sequence). Trimming pared 1 base from V and 0 bases from J, leaving 9 bases between. The variable domain in full, with the rest retrieved from reference TRBV15 and TRBJ1-2, is DAMVIQNPRYQVTQFGKPVTLSCSQTLNHNVMYWYQQKSSQAPKLLFHYYDKDFNNEADTPDNFQSRRPNTSFCFLDIRSPGLGDTAMYLCATSRGQVSNYGYTFGSGTRLTVV.

Concerning this clone itself: One junction end disagrees with the germline gene, perhaps due to a read error. This chain uses TRBV11-2 with TRBJ2-5; D perhaps matches TRBD2 (6 bases). The CDR3 consists of 15 residues. Germline lookup yields CDR1 SGHAT and CDR2 FQNNGV. The CDR3 nucleotides read TGTGCCAGCAGCCTAGAGAATCCGGGACTAGAGACCCAGTACTTC. Translating gives CASSLENPGLETQYF.

This chain uses TRBV15 with TRBJ2-3; D is possibly TRBD1 (5 bases). With 9 bases removed from V and 0 bases from J, the gap between germline ends came to 16 bases. Per the germline V gene, CDR1 is LNHNV and CDR2 is YYDKDF (reference sequence). This CDR3 is built from 15 residues. CDR3 DNA: TGTGCCACACAGAACCTCAGGGAAAGCACAGATACGCAGTATTTT. Translation gives CATQNLRESTDTQYF.

The chain recombines TRBV5-1 with TRBJ2-3; D gene uncertain. The CDR3 extends over 15 amino acids. The V and J ends lost 0 bases and 4 bases respectively, with 12 bases between them. Germline assignment: CDR1 SGHRS and CDR2 YFSETQ. CDR3 sequence reads: CASSLARPKADTQYF. CDR3 DNA: TGCGCCAGCAGCTTGGCGCGGCCCAAAGCAGATACGCAGTATTTT. Looking up the rest from reference TRBV5-1 and TRBJ2-3 gives the full variable domain: KAGVTQTPRYLIKTRGQQVTLSCSPISGHRSVSWYQQTPGQGLQFLFEYFSETQRNKGNFPGRFSGRQFSNSRSEMNVSTLELGDSALYLCASSLARPKADTQYFGPGTRLTVL.

The V gene is TRBV2, the J gene TRBJ1-2, with 11 bases lining up with TRBD1. The CDR3 spans 14 residues. Germline CDR1 SNHLY, CDR2 FYNNEI. J lost 7 bases, V lost 8 bases, and 9 bases had no gene match. CDR3 DNA sequence: TGTGCCAGCGACGGGACAGGGGGGATAGCTGGCTACACCTTC. Translated, it gives CASDGTGGIAGYTF.

The chain employs TRBV2 and TRBJ2-7, with 7 nucleotides matching TRBD2. Germline-derived CDR1 and CDR2 are SNHLY and FYNNEI. Germline trimming cut 3 bases from V and 2 bases from J; bases unmatched to any gene: 10. This CDR3 has 16 amino acids. CDR3 nucleotides: TGTGCCAGCAGTGAGGGGCCGGGACTATACCCCTACGAGCAGTACTTC. Protein product: CASSEGPGLYPYEQYF.